These 18 T cell receptor beta chains were sequenced from one sample in a study of radiotherapy plus CTLA-4 blockade in lung cancer. TCRdb's table, derived via immunoSEQ multiplex PCR, lists solely in-frame clones and lacks some. The repertoire consists of about 62,000 clones, with around 77% occurring once and the leading ten covering about 3%. Specimen: peripheral blood, collected from a patient treated with radiotherapy plus ipilimumab. The receptors derive from a human donor with non-small cell lung cancer who had a complete response to radiotherapy plus ipilimumab.

This chain uses TRBV9 with TRBJ1-1; D ambiguous. CDR1 and CDR2 from the germline V gene are SGDLS and YYNGEE. This CDR3 spans 14 amino acids. The V gene lost 0 bases and the J gene lost 0 bases, with 6 bases spanning the gap. The CDR3 loop is CASSVGIMNTEAFF. As DNA, the CDR3 is TGTGCCAGCAGCGTAGGTATTATGAACACTGAAGCTTTCTTT.

The V call is TRBV7-2, the J call TRBJ1-1; no reliable D call. This CDR3 region has 14 residues. Germline CDR1 SGHTA, CDR2 FQGNSA. V lost 6 bases, J lost 0 bases, and 11 bases lay in between. Written as DNA, the CDR3 is TGTGCCAGCAGTCGTGCGCCGATGAACACTGAAGCTTTCTTT. This sequence encodes CASSRAPMNTEAFF.

This chain links TRBV7-9 with TRBJ2-7; 10 bases line up with TRBD2. The germline V gene has CDR1 SEHNR and CDR2 FQNEAQ (reference sequence). Unmatched junction bases numbered 9, after V lost 5 bases and J lost 5 bases. The CDR3 extends over 15 amino acids. The CDR3 region has the DNA TGTGCCAGCAGCCCTCTAGCGGGAGCTTCCCACGAGCAGTACTTC. This gives the protein CASSPLAGASHEQYF.

The rearrangement uses TRBV5-1 and TRBJ2-7; 9 bases fit TRBD1. The CDR3 loop spans 15 amino acids. With 6 bases clipped from V and 5 bases from J, the junction kept 12 bases outside the gene matches. Germline V gene data show CDR1 as SGHRS and CDR2 as YFSETQ. The CDR3 protein is CASTAEGQGSHEQYF. The CDR3 DNA is TGCGCCAGCACCGCCGAGGGACAGGGTTCCCACGAGCAGTACTTC.

The rearrangement links TRBV7-2 to TRBJ2-3; the match to TRBD2 covers 8 bases. CDR1 and CDR2 (germline): SGHTA, FQGNSA. The J segment lost 1 base and the V segment lost 0 bases, leaving 6 bases of the junction unmatched. The CDR3 covers 17 residues. CDR3 residues: CASSLAGAGGGTDTQYF. The CDR3 nucleotides are TGTGCCAGCAGCTTAGCGGGGGCGGGGGGAGGCACAGATACGCAGTATTTT.

This rearrangement joins TRBV5-1 to TRBJ2-5; TRBD2 is a possible D gene (7 bases). The germline gives CDR1 SGHRS, CDR2 YFSETQ. The CDR3 is made up of 16 amino acids. The germline V and J ends were trimmed by 0 bases and 2 bases, with 14 bases remaining between them. In DNA form, the CDR3 reads TGCGCCAGCAGCTTGGGGGGGGGCGGTGGACAAGAGACCCAGTACTTC. Its translation: CASSLGGGGGQETQYF.

V usage is TRBV7-6 and J usage is TRBJ2-3; 8 bases fit TRBD2. V lost 5 bases, J lost 2 bases, and 6 bases stayed unmatched. This CDR3 comprises 15 residues. The V gene's germline CDR1 is SGHVS and CDR2 FNYEAQ. The CDR3 DNA follows: TGTGCCAGCAGCGTTAGCGGGGCGATCACAGATACGCAGTATTTT. Translating gives CASSVSGAITDTQYF.

This chain uses TRBV27 with TRBJ2-3, with TRBD2 matching over 15 bases. Trimming cost V 6 bases and J 3 bases; bases outside gene matches: 7. The CDR3 sequence is 17 residues long. CDR1 and CDR2 from the germline V gene are MNHEY and SMNVEV (reference sequence). The CDR3 nucleotides read TGTGCCAGCAGAAGGACTAGCGGGAGGGCCATGACAGATACGCAGTATTTT. This gives the protein CASRRTSGRAMTDTQYF.

The sample holds a few counts of this clone. V is TRBV9 and J is TRBJ2-7; 8 bases fit TRBD1. This CDR3 comprises 15 residues. CDR1 is SGDLS, CDR2 YYNGEE, per germline. The V and J ends lost 3 bases and 0 bases, in that order; junction bases with no gene match: 5. CDR3 amino acids: CASSAGTGPSYEQYF. The CDR3 DNA follows: TGTGCCAGCAGCGCCGGGACAGGTCCCTCCTACGAGCAGTACTTC.

Only a few counts were recorded for this clone. V is TRBV28 and J is TRBJ2-3; TRBD2 matches 8 bases. The J segment lost 5 bases and the V segment lost 6 bases, leaving 13 bases of the junction unmatched. The CDR3 has 16 residues. CDR1 and CDR2 from the germline V gene are MDHEN and SYDVKM. CDR3 loop: CASSAAGELEEDTQYF. CDR3 DNA: TGTGCCAGCAGCGCAGCGGGGGAATTGGAAGAAGATACGCAGTATTTT.

This chain uses TRBV7-9 with TRBJ2-3; 7 nucleotides line up with TRBD1. V lost 1 base to trimming and J lost 5 bases; unmatched junction nucleotides: 9. The CDR3 extends over 16 amino acids. Looked up from germline, CDR1 is SEHNR and CDR2 is FQNEAQ (reference sequence). CDR3 in DNA: TGTGCCAGCAGCTTAGGATTAAGGGGGCGCGGAGATACGCAGTATTTT. Its translation: CASSLGLRGRGDTQYF.

This clone was found once. The rearrangement uses TRBV5-1 and TRBJ2-1; 7 bases agree with TRBD1. CDR3 length: 15 residues. Losses at the gene ends were 0 bases for V and 8 bases for J; bases not matched to a gene: 8. The germline CDR1 and CDR2 sequences are SGHRS and YFSETQ. CDR3 residues: CASSLAVDRWDEQFF. The CDR3 coding sequence is TGCGCCAGCAGCTTGGCAGTGGACAGGTGGGATGAGCAGTTCTTC.

In this sample, this clone is medium-sized. The V gene is TRBV5-5, the J gene TRBJ1-5, with D possibly matching TRBD1 (5 bases). The CDR3 consists of 16 residues. Per the germline V gene, CDR1 is SGHKS and CDR2 is YYEKEE (reference sequence). V shed 0 bases and J shed 8 bases, with 18 bases lying between them. The CDR3 loop reads CASSLEYNQGNKPQHF. The CDR3 nucleotides are TGTGCCAGCAGCTTGGAATATAATCAGGGTAATAAGCCCCAGCATTTT.

The CDR3 reads CASSSTGGGREQYF. The CDR3 nucleotides read TGTGCCAGCAGCTCGACAGGGGGAGGAAGAGAGCAGTACTTC. The chain recombines TRBV11-2 with TRBJ2-7; 9 bases are shared with TRBD1. The CDR3 totals 14 residues. V trimming: 4 bases; J trimming: 7 bases; junction bases outside the gene matches: 8. Germline loops: CDR1 SGHAT, CDR2 FQNNGV.

This clone was observed once. The chain recombines TRBV11-2 with TRBJ1-1, with TRBD1 matching over 9 bases. The junction had 8 bases not matched to a gene; V was cut back by 4 bases and J by 5 bases. The germline V gene encodes CDR1 SGHAT and CDR2 FQNNGV. The CDR3 has 15 residues. Here the CDR3 DNA reads TGTGCCAGCAGCTCTGCCAGGGACAGGGTGACTGAAGCTTTCTTT. This gives the protein CASSSARDRVTEAFF. Full variable domain (missing parts from reference TRBV11-2 and TRBJ1-1): EAGVAQSPRYKIIEKRQSVAFWCNPISGHATLYWYQQILGQGPKLLIQFQNNGVVDDSQLPKDRFSAERLKGVDSTLKIQPAKLEDSAVYLCASSSARDRVTEAFFGQGTRLTVV.

The chain carries TRBV4-2 and TRBJ1-2; 7 bases line up with TRBD1. Trimming took 2 bases from V and 0 from J; bases not matched to a gene: 6. There are 16 residues in the CDR3. Germline V lookup: CDR1 LGHNA, CDR2 YNFKEQ. The chain's CDR3 is CASSQTGTEANYGYTF. CDR3 nucleotide sequence: TGTGCCAGCAGCCAAACGGGGACAGAAGCTAACTATGGCTACACCTTC.

The gene calls are TRBV5-1 and TRBJ2-5; D is unclear. The CDR3 length is 15 residues. CDR1 SGHRS and CDR2 YFSETQ come from the germline V gene. The V end lost 1 base, the J end lost 1 base, and 11 bases lay between the germline ends. CDR3 coding DNA: TGCGCCAGCAGCTTGAATACCGGGTCCCAAGAGACCCAGTACTTC. Translation: CASSLNTGSQETQYF.

The rearrangement links TRBV5-5 to TRBJ2-2; a possible D gene is TRBD2 (5 bases). The CDR3 consists of 15 residues. Trimming shortened V by 5 bases and J by 0 bases, and 11 bases separated the two germline ends. The germline gives CDR1 SGHKS, CDR2 YYEKEE (reference sequence). This CDR3 is CASRVGDPNTGELFF. CDR3 DNA: TGTGCCAGCAGGGTGGGAGACCCGAACACCGGGGAGCTGTTTTTT. Using reference TRBV5-5 and TRBJ2-2 for the parts outside the CDR3, the full variable domain is DAGVTQSPTHLIKTRGQQVTLRCSPISGHKSVSWYQQVLGQGPQFIFQYYEKEERGRGNFPDRFSARQFPNYSSELNVNALLLGDSALYLCASRVGDPNTGELFFGEGSRLTVL.